This TCR beta chain was found in a study of blood T cell repertoires in COVID-19. Germline-derived CDR1 and CDR2 are SGHKS and YYEKEE (reference sequence). The CDR3 is 16 amino acids. V was cut by 4 bases and J by 7 bases, with 23 bases left in between. How the authors handled the data: Amplification of reference gene primers was used by the study to estimate nucleated cell counts. Assay used: immunoSEQ multiplex PCR; TCRdb lists only in-frame clones, some missing. That table furnishes V, J and clone size, whereas the DNA furnished D and trimming. The data hold roughly 86,000 clones, with around nine tenths observed a single time.

The receptor comes from a man aged 40-49 years with acute or convalescent COVID-19. This chain uses TRBV5-5 with TRBJ2-5, with D possibly TRBD2 on 5 matching bases. The material sequenced was peripheral blood. Here the CDR3 DNA reads TGTGCCAGCAGCCCCACCCGTGCGCGGGCGGGCGGGACCCAGTACTTC. It yields the protein CASSPTRARAGGTQYF.